The entry that follows covers one T cell receptor beta chain sequence. Method: immunoSEQ multiplex PCR; TCRdb's copy keeps in-frame clones and lacks some. This table has about 120,000 clones, 80% to 90% appearing once. The data stem from a study of control samples from healthy donors and cancer patients. The CDR3 runs 17 residues. Germline lookup yields CDR1 SGHAT and CDR2 FQNNGV. V was shortened by 5 bases and J by 0 bases, with 17 bases between the two germline ends. The J gene is TRBJ2-1, the V gene TRBV11-2; D gene unclear. The sequence derives from a man aged 25 to 40 in good health. The sample comprised blood. The DNA of the CDR3 is TGTGCCAGCAGCCCGTTCCCCCTTATGGGCTCCTACAATGAGCAGTTCTTC. Its translation is CASSPFPLMGSYNEQFF.